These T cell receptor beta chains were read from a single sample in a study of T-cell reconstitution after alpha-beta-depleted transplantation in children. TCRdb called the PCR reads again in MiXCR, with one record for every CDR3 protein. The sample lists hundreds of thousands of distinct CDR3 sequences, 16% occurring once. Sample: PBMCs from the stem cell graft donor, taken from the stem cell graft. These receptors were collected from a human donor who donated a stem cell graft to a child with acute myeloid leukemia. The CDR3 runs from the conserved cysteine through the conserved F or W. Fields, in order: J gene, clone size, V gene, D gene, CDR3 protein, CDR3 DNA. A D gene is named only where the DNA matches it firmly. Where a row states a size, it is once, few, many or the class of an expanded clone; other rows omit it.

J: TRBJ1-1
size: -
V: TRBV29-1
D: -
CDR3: CSVGKNTEAFF
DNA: TGCAGCGTTGGCAAGAACACTGAAGCTTTCTTT

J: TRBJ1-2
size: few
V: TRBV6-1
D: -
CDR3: CASRTTGRRGYTF
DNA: TGTGCCAGCAGAACAACCGGGAGAAGGGGCTACACCTTC

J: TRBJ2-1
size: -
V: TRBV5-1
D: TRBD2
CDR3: CASRQGSGLAANNEQFF
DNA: TGCGCCAGCAGACAGGGGTCGGGACTAGCGGCAAACAATGAGCAGTTCTTC

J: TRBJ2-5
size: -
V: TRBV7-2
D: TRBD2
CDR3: CASLGGGQETQYF
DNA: TGTGCCAGCCTCGGGGGGGGGCAAGAGACCCAGTACTTC

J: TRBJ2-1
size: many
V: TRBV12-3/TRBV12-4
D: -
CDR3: CASSLVRGYEQFF
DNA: TGTGCCAGCAGTTTAGTCCGGGGTTATGAGCAGTTCTTC

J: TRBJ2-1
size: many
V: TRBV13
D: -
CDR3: CASSGTGEQFF
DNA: TGTGCCAGCAGCGGGACCGGGGAGCAGTTCTTC

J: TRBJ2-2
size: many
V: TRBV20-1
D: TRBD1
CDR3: CSAFTGGVSNTGELFF
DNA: TGCAGTGCCTTCACAGGGGGCGTTTCGAACACCGGGGAGCTGTTTTTT

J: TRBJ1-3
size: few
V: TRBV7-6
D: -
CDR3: CASSDKANTIYF
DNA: TGTGCCAGCAGCGACAAGGCGAACACCATATATTTT

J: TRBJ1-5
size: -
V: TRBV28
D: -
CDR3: CASSFVSGHQPQHF
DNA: TGTGCCAGCAGTTTCGTGTCAGGGCATCAGCCCCAGCATTTT

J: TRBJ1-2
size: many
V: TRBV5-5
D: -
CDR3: CASSLGSYYGYTF
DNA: TGTGCCAGCAGCTTGGGGTCATACTATGGCTACACCTTC

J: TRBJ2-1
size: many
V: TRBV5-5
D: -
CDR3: CASSLGHLRDNEQFF
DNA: TGTGCCAGCAGTTTGGGACACCTCAGAGACAATGAGCAGTTCTTC

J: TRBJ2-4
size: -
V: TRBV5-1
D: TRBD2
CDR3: CASSLLGGVARRDIQYF
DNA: TGCGCCAGCAGCTTGCTCGGGGGGGTCGCTCGGAGGGACATTCAGTACTTC

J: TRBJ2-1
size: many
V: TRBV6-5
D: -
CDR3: CASRGVGNEQFF
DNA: TGTGCCAGCAGGGGGGTTGGGAATGAGCAGTTCTTC

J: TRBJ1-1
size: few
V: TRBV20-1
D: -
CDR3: CSARTESRGTEAFF
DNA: TGCAGTGCTAGGACAGAGTCGAGGGGCACTGAAGCTTTCTTT

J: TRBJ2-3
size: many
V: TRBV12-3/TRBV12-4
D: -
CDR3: CASSVTEDTQYF
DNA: TGTGCCAGCAGTGTCACGGAAGATACGCAGTATTTT

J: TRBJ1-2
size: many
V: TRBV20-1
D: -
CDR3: CSAVGTGNYGYTF
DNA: TGCAGTGCTGTAGGGACGGGTAACTATGGCTACACCTTC

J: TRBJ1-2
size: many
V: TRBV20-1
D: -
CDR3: CSASAGMDGYTF
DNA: TGCAGTGCTAGCGCAGGGATGGATGGCTACACCTTC

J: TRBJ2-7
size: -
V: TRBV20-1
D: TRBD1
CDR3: CSARDFGQGRDEQYF
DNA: TGCAGTGCTAGAGATTTCGGACAGGGGAGGGACGAGCAGTACTTC

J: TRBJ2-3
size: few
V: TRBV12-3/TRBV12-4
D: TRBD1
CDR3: CASSKGPGQGTDTQYF
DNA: TGTGCCAGCAGTAAGGGACCGGGACAGGGCACAGATACGCAGTATTTT

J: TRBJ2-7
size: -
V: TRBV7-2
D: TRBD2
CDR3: CASSGDYRYEQYF
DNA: TGTGCCAGCAGCGGGGACTACCGCTACGAGCAGTACTTC

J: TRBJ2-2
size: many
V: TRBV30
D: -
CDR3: CAWSVLSRDGELFF
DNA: TGTGCCTGGAGTGTCCTCTCACGTGACGGGGAGCTGTTTTTT

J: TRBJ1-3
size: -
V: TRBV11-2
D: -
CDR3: CASSFRSTLGTASGNTIYF
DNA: TGTGCCAGCAGCTTTCGAAGTACATTAGGGACGGCCTCTGGAAACACCATATATTTT

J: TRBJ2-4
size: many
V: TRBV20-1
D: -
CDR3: CSAKWDKNIQYF
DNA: TGCAGTGCGAAATGGGACAAGAACATTCAGTACTTC

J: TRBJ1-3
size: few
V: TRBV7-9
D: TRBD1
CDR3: CASSPRTGGNTIYF
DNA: TGTGCCAGCAGCCCTAGGACAGGGGGAAACACCATATATTTT

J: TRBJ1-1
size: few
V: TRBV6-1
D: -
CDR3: CASSLRGEWKAFF
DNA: TGTGCCAGCAGCCTAAGGGGGGAGTGGAAAGCTTTCTTT

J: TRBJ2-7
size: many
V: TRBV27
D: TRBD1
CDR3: CASSFSGGDISYEQYF
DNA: TGTGCCAGCAGTTTCTCAGGGGGTGACATCTCCTACGAGCAGTACTTC

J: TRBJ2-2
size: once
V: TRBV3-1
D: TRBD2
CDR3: CASSPPTSGGSQVTGELFF
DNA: TGTGCCAGCAGCCCCCCTACTAGCGGGGGGTCCCAGGTCACCGGGGAGCTGTTTTTT

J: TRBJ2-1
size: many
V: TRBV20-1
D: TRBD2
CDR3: CSAAASGGGNEQFF
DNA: TGCAGTGCAGCGGCTAGCGGGGGGGGCAATGAGCAGTTCTTC

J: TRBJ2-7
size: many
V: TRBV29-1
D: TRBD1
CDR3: CSVPTGTGGSGEQYF
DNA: TGCAGCGTTCCAACCGGGACAGGGGGTTCGGGAGAGCAGTACTTC

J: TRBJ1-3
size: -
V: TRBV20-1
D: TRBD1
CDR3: CSAPDRGGNTIYF
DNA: TGCAGTGCACCGGACAGGGGTGGAAACACCATATATTTT

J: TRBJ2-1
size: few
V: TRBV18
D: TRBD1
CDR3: CASSPGGDRGGINEQFF
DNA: TGTGCCAGCTCACCAGGTGGAGACAGGGGAGGAATCAATGAGCAGTTCTTC

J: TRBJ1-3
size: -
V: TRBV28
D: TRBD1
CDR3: CASKGQGKNTIYF
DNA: TGTGCCAGCAAGGGACAGGGGAAAAACACCATATATTTT